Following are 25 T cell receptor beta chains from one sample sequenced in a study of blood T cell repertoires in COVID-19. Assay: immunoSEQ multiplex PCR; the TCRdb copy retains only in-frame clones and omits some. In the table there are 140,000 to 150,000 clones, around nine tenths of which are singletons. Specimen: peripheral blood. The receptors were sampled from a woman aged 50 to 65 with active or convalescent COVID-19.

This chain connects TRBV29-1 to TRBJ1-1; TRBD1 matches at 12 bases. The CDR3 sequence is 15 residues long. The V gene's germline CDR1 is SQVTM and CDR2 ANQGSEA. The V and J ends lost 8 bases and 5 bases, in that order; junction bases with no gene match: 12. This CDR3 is CSTIRDRGRGTEAFF. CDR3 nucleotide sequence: TGCAGCACGATCCGGGACAGGGGGCGAGGGACTGAAGCTTTCTTT.

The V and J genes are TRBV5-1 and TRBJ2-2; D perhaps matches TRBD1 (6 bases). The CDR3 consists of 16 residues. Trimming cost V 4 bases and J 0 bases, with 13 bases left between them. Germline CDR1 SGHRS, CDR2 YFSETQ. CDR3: CASSLTDSANTGELFF. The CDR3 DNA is TGCGCCAGCAGCCTTACGGACAGCGCGAACACCGGGGAGCTGTTTTTT.

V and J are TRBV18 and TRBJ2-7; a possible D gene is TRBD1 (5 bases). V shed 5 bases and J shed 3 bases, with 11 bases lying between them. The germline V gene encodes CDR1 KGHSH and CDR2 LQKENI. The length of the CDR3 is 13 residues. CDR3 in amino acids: CASSWGPIYEQYF. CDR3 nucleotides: TGTGCCAGCTCATGGGGCCCAATCTACGAGCAGTACTTC.

The chain's CDR3 is CAWSQQGIYGYTF. CDR3 in DNA: TGTGCCTGGAGTCAACAGGGGATCTATGGCTACACCTTC. The chain is built from TRBV30 and TRBJ1-2; 7 nucleotides agree with TRBD1. V shed 2 bases, J shed 4 bases, and the junction held 4 bases outside the gene matches. The CDR3 contains 13 residues. Germline-derived CDR1 and CDR2 are GTSNPN and SVGIG (reference sequence).

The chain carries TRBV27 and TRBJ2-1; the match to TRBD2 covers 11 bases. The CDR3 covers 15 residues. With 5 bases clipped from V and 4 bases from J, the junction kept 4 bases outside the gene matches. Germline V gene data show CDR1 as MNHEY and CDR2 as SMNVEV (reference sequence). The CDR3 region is CASSTGTSGYNEQFF. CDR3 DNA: TGTGCCAGCAGTACCGGGACTAGCGGATACAATGAGCAGTTCTTC.

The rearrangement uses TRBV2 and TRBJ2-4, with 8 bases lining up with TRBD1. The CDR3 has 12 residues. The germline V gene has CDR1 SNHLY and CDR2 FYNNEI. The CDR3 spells CAMGQVKNIQYF. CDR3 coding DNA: TGTGCAATGGGACAGGTCAAAAACATTCAGTACTTC.

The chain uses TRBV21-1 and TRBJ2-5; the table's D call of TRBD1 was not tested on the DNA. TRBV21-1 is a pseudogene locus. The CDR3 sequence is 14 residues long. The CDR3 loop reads CATHHRKAKETQYF. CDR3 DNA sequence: TGTGCCACCCACCACAGGAAAGCTAAAGAGACCCAGTACTTC.

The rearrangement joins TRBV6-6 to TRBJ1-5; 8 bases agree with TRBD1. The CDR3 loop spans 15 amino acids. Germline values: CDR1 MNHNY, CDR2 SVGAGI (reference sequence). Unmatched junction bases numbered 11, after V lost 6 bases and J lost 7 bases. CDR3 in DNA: TGTGCCAGCAGCCCTATGACAGGGGATCAGCAGCCCCAGCATTTT. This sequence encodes CASSPMTGDQQPQHF.

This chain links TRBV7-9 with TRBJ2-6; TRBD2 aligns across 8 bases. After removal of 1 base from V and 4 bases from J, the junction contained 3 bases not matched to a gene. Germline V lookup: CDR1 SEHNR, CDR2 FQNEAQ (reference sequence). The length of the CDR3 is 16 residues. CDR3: CASSLVAGLGANVLTF. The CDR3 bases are TGTGCCAGCAGCTTAGTAGCGGGGTTAGGGGCCAACGTCCTGACTTTC.

The CDR3 reads CASSLAGGVAGELFF. CDR3 coding DNA: TGTGCCAGCAGCTTGGCCGGGGGGGTCGCCGGGGAGCTGTTTTTT. This chain uses TRBV5-4 with TRBJ2-2; 8 bases are a match to TRBD2. CDR3 length: 15 residues. CDR1 SGHNT and CDR2 YYREEE come from the germline V gene (reference sequence). Trimming took 0 bases from V and 6 from J; bases not matched to a gene: 4.

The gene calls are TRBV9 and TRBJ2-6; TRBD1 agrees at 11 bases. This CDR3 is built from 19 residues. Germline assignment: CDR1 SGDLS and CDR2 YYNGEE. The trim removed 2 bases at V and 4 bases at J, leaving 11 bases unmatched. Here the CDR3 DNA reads TGTGCCAGCAGCGTCGCGCCGGGACAGGGGGTGGGAGGGGCCAACGTCCTGACTTTC. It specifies CASSVAPGQGVGGANVLTF.

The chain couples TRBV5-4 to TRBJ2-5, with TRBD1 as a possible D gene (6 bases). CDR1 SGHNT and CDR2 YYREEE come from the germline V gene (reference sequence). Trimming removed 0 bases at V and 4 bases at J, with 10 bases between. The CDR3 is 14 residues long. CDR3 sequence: CASSLGLGGETQYF. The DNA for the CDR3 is TGTGCCAGCAGCTTGGGCCTAGGGGGAGAGACCCAGTACTTC.

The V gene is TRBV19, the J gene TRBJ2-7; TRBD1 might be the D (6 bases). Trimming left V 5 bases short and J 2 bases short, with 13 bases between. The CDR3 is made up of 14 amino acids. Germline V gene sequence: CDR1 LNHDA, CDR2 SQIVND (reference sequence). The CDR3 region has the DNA TGTGCCAGTAGTCAGCAACAGGGTCCCTACGAGCAGTACTTC. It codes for CASSQQQGPYEQYF. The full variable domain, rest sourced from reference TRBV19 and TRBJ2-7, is DGGITQSPKYLFRKEGQNVTLSCEQNLNHDAMYWYRQDPGQGLRLIYYSQIVNDFQKGDIAEGYSVSREKKESFPLTVTSAQKNPTAFYLCASSQQQGPYEQYFGPGTRLTVT.

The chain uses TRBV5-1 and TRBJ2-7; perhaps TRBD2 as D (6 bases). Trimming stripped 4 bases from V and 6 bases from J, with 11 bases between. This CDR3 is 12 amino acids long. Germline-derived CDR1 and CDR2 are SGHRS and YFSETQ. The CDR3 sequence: CASSAGTAEQYF. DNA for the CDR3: TGCGCCAGCAGCGCGGGGACGGCCGAGCAGTACTTC.

The CDR3 protein is CASSRGIGQATYEQYF. Here the CDR3 DNA reads TGTGCCAGCAGCCGCGGTATAGGACAGGCCACCTACGAGCAGTACTTC. The rearrangement joins TRBV7-2 to TRBJ2-7, with TRBD1 matching 7 bases. With V trimmed by 5 bases and J by 2 bases, 12 bases remained unmatched. This CDR3 has 16 residues. Germline V gene data show CDR1 as SGHTA and CDR2 as FQGNSA.

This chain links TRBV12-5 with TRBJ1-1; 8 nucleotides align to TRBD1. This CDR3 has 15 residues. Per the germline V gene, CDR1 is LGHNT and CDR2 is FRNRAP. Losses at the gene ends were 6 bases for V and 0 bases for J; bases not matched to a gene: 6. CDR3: CASGPGQGMNTEAFF. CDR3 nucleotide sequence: TGTGCTAGTGGCCCCGGACAGGGTATGAACACTGAAGCTTTCTTT. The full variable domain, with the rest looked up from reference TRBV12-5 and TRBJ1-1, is DARVTQTPRHKVTEMGQEVTMRCQPILGHNTVFWYRQTMMQGLELLAYFRNRAPLDDSGMPKDRFSAEMPDATLATLKIQPSEPRDSAVYFCASGPGQGMNTEAFFGQGTRLTVV.

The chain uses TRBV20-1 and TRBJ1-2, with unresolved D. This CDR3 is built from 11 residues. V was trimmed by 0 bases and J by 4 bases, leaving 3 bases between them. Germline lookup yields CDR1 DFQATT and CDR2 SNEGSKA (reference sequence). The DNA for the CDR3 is TGCAGTGCTAGAGACAGCTATGGCTACACCTTC. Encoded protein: CSARDSYGYTF.

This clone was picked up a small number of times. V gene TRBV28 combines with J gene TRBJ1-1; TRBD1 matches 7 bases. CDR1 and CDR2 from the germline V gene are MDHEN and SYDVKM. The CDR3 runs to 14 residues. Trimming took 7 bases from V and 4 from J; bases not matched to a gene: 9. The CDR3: CASIFRGLGTEAFF. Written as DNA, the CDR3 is TGTGCCAGCATATTCAGGGGGTTGGGCACTGAAGCTTTCTTT.

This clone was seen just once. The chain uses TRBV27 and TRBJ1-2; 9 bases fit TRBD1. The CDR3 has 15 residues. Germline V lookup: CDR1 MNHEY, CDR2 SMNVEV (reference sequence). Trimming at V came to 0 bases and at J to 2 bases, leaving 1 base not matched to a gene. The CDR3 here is CASSLSGTGNYGYTF. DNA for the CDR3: TGTGCCAGCAGTTTATCCGGGACAGGGAACTATGGCTACACCTTC.

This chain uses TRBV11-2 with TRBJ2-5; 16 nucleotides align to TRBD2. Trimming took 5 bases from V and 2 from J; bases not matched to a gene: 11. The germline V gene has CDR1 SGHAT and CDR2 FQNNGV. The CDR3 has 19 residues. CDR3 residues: CASSGKGTSGRVLQETQYF. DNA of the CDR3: TGTGCCAGCAGCGGAAAAGGGACTAGCGGGAGGGTTTTACAAGAGACCCAGTACTTC. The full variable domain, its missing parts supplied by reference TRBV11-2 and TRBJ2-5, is EAGVAQSPRYKIIEKRQSVAFWCNPISGHATLYWYQQILGQGPKLLIQFQNNGVVDDSQLPKDRFSAERLKGVDSTLKIQPAKLEDSAVYLCASSGKGTSGRVLQETQYFGPGTRLLVL.

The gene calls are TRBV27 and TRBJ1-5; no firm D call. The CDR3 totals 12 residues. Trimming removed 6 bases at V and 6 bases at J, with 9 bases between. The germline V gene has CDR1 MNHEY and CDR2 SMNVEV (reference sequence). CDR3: CASSPVFQPQHF. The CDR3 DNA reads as TGTGCCAGCAGCCCCGTCTTTCAGCCCCAGCATTTT.

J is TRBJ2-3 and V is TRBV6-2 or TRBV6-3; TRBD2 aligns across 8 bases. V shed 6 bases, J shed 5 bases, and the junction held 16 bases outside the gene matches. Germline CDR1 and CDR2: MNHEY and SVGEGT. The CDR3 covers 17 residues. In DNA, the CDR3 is TGTGCCAGCAGCCCCCGGAGTAGCGGGATGAGGGTAGATACGCAGTATTTT. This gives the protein CASSPRSSGMRVDTQYF.

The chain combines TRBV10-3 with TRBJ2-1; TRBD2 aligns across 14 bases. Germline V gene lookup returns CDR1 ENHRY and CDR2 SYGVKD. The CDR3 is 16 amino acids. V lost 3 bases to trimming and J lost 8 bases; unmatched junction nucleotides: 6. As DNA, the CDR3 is TGTGCCATCAGTGATACGACTAGCGGGAGGGATGATGAGCAGTTCTTC. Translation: CAISDTTSGRDDEQFF.

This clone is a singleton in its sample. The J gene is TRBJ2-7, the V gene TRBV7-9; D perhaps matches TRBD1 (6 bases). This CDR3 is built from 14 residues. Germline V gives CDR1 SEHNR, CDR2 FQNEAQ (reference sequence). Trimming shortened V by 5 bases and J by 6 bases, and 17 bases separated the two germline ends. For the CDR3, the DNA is TGTGCCAGCAGCCCCGTTGGGACACATCCCGAGCAGTACTTC. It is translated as CASSPVGTHPEQYF.

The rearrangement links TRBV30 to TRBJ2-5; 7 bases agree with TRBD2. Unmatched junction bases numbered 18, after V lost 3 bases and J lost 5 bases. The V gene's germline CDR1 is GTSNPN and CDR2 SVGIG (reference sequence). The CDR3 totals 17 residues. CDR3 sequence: CAWSPGWAGVGSETQYF. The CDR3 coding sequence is TGTGCCTGGAGCCCCGGGTGGGCGGGAGTAGGCAGCGAGACCCAGTACTTC.